The 5 T cell receptor beta chains given below trace back to one sample, sequenced in a study of blood T cell repertoires in COVID-19 (dated by TCRdb to the early 2020s). The library was built by means of the immunoSEQ multiplex PCR assay. The immuneACCESS repertoire file appears here via TCRdb, limited to in-frame rearrangements. These files lack a portion of the clones; in checked studies, under half of the deficit traces to unresolved V genes, and the cause of the others is not known. Recorded for this sample are roughly 300,000 clones; 86% of them occurred a single time. Together, the top ten hold roughly 10% of the sample. Sequencing was done on a sample of PBMCs or T cells enriched from blood (not recorded which). The receptors derive from a woman between 18 and 29 years old who had recovered from COVID-19.

This chain links TRBV2 with TRBJ2-1, with 8 bases identical to TRBD2. CDR1 is SNHLY and CDR2 is FYNNEI in the germline V gene. This CDR3 is built from 14 residues. V shed 8 bases and J 7 bases; nucleotides not matched to a gene: 10. The CDR3 DNA is TGTGCCAGCGGTTTGATTAGCGGGAAAAATGAGCAGTTCTTC. This codes for CASGLISGKNEQFF.

The CDR3 nucleotides are TGTGCCGGGGAAAGGGGTCAGCCCCAGCATTTT. Translated: CAGERGQPQHF. The genes are TRBV6-4 and TRBJ1-5, with D possibly being TRBD1 (5 bases). Trimming removed 11 bases from V and 6 bases from J, with 11 bases in between. The CDR3 has 11 residues. Germline V gene data show CDR1 as MRHNA and CDR2 as SNTAGT.

This chain joins TRBV24-1 and TRBJ1-1, with a weak D call TRBD1 (5 bases). The length of the CDR3 is 13 residues. CDR1 and CDR2 (germline): KGHDR, SFDVKD. Trimming removed 3 bases from V and 4 bases from J, with 8 bases in between. CDR3 nucleotides: TGTGCCACCAGTGATGGGACTTCCACTGAAGCTTTCTTT. Encoded protein: CATSDGTSTEAFF.

The chain carries TRBV19 and TRBJ1-1; no firm D call. Germline lookup yields CDR1 LNHDA and CDR2 SQIVND (reference sequence). The length of the CDR3 is 16 residues. Trimming pared 7 bases from V and 4 bases from J, leaving 22 bases between. CDR3 in DNA: TGTGCCAGTAACAATCTCCCCGGTGACGGGAGCACTGAAGCTTTCTTT. Translation gives CASNNLPGDGSTEAFF.

This rearrangement joins TRBV5-5 to TRBJ2-7; D possibly corresponds to TRBD2 (6 bases). The CDR3 covers 14 residues. The V gene lost 6 bases and the J gene lost 2 bases, with 15 bases spanning the gap. Germline V gene sequence: CDR1 SGHKS, CDR2 YYEKEE (reference sequence). The CDR3 coding sequence is TGTGCCAGCACCTCAGTGGGGGGACCCTACGAGCAGTACTTC. It translates to CASTSVGGPYEQYF.